Below are 27 T cell receptor beta chains sequenced from a single sample in a study of blood T cell repertoires in COVID-19. The assay was immunoSEQ multiplex PCR, and TCRdb's table has in-frame clones only and misses some. The table has roughly 220,000 clones, about nine tenths seen once. The sample taken for sequencing was PBMCs or T cells enriched from blood (not recorded which). These receptors originate from a woman between 35 and 50 years old with acute COVID-19.

This chain links TRBV7-8 with TRBJ1-1; D ambiguous. Germline-derived CDR1 and CDR2 are SGHVS and FQNEAQ. The CDR3 spans 14 residues. Trimming took 1 base from V and 11 from J, leaving 17 bases between them. The CDR3 is CASSLVRGSPQAFF. CDR3 coding DNA: TGTGCCAGCAGCTTAGTCCGGGGATCCCCTCAGGCTTTCTTT. Full variable domain (missing parts from reference TRBV7-8 and TRBJ1-1): GAGVSQSPRYKVAKRGQDVALRCDPISGHVSLFWYQQALGQGPEFLTYFQNEAQLDKSGLPSDRFFAERPEGSVSTLKIQRTQQEDSAVYLCASSLVRGSPQAFFGQGTRLTVV.

The chain combines TRBV18 with TRBJ2-7; D is unresolved. Germline CDR1 and CDR2: KGHSH and LQKENI. The CDR3 sequence is 15 residues long. Trimming cost V 2 bases and J 0 bases, with 11 bases left between them. This chain's CDR3 is CASSPSAAISYEQYF. Written as DNA, the CDR3 is TGTGCCAGCTCACCATCGGCAGCGATCTCCTACGAGCAGTACTTC.

The V call is TRBV6-5, the J call TRBJ1-2; possible D gene TRBD1, 6 bases. Germline V CDR1 and CDR2: MNHEY, SVGAGI. The CDR3 has 14 amino acids. The ends were cut back, 6 bases at V and 4 bases at J, with 15 bases in the middle. CDR3 DNA: TGTGCCAGCAGAAGGGACACCACTTTCTATGGCTACACCTTC. Translating it yields CASRRDTTFYGYTF.

The chain has TRBV12-2 and TRBJ1-2. TRBV12-2 is shown as a pseudogene. The CDR3 extends over 21 amino acids. CDR3 nucleotides: TGTGCAAGTCGCTTCGGGACTAGGAAACATCCTCTCCCCCACTACTACTATGGCTACACCTTC. Its translation is CASRFGTRKHPLPHYYYGYTF.

Only a few counts were recorded for this clone. This chain links TRBV2 with TRBJ2-2; D might be TRBD2 (7 bases). Trimming pared 7 bases from V and 5 bases from J, leaving 14 bases between. The CDR3 runs 14 residues. In germline, CDR1 is SNHLY, CDR2 FYNNEI. This chain's CDR3 is CASKNRGGTGELFF. The CDR3 DNA follows: TGTGCCAGCAAAAATAGGGGGGGGACCGGGGAGCTGTTTTTT. Full variable domain (missing parts from reference TRBV2 and TRBJ2-2): EPEVTQTPSHQVTQMGQEVILRCVPISNHLYFYWYRQILGQKVEFLVSFYNNEISEKSEIFDDQFSVERPDGSNFTLKIRSTKLEDSAMYFCASKNRGGTGELFFGEGSRLTVL.

The V gene is TRBV5-5, the J gene TRBJ2-7, with 7 nucleotides matching TRBD2. Germline V gene sequence: CDR1 SGHKS, CDR2 YYEKEE (reference sequence). The CDR3 contains 14 residues. Trimming removed 3 bases from V and 2 bases from J; junction bases left unmatched: 5. CDR3: CASSSQGGAYEQYF. CDR3 DNA: TGTGCCAGCAGCTCCCAGGGAGGGGCCTACGAGCAGTACTTC.

The chain is built from TRBV9 and TRBJ1-3; no clear D gene. V lost 0 bases to trimming and J lost 0 bases, with 10 bases between them. CDR1 is SGDLS and CDR2 is YYNGEE in the germline V gene. The CDR3 contains 16 residues. The CDR3 region is CASSVGPQFSGNTIYF. The CDR3 DNA is TGTGCCAGCAGCGTAGGGCCCCAGTTCTCTGGAAACACCATATATTTT.

Turning to this clone: Compared with germline, one end of the junction differs, possibly owing to a read error. The rearrangement joins TRBV5-6 to TRBJ1-2; TRBD1 agrees at 10 bases. CDR1 is SGHDT, CDR2 YYEEEE, per germline. The CDR3 has 12 amino acids. The CDR3: CASSWGTGVLRF. The DNA for the CDR3 is TGTGCCAGCAGCTGGGGGACAGGGGTCCTTCGTTTC.

The J gene is TRBJ1-2, the V gene TRBV5-5; 9 bases match TRBD1. This CDR3 region has 15 residues. Germline CDR1 and CDR2: SGHKS and YYEKEE (reference sequence). V shed 5 bases and J 4 bases; nucleotides not matched to a gene: 9. The CDR3 reads CASSPGTGLSYGYTF. CDR3 nucleotides: TGTGCCAGCAGTCCCGGGACAGGGTTATCCTATGGCTACACCTTC.

In its sample, this clone was seen many times. This sequence joins TRBV19 and TRBJ2-1, with 9 nucleotides matching TRBD1. The CDR3 has 15 residues. V dropped 1 base and J dropped 6; count of bases not matched to a gene: 4. Germline CDR1 is LNHDA and CDR2 is SQIVND (reference sequence). The CDR3 reads CASSIADRGGNEQFF. The CDR3 bases are TGTGCCAGTAGTATAGCAGACAGGGGGGGCAATGAGCAGTTCTTC. Complete variable domain (other parts from reference TRBV19 and TRBJ2-1): DGGITQSPKYLFRKEGQNVTLSCEQNLNHDAMYWYRQDPGQGLRLIYYSQIVNDFQKGDIAEGYSVSREKKESFPLTVTSAQKNPTAFYLCASSIADRGGNEQFFGPGTRLTVL.

The V and J genes are TRBV27 and TRBJ2-2, with TRBD1 matching over 9 bases. V was pared by 6 bases and J by 7 bases, with 9 bases of the junction left unmatched. The CDR3 runs 15 residues. Germline values: CDR1 MNHEY, CDR2 SMNVEV (reference sequence). The CDR3 protein is CASRTTGGAVGELFF. The CDR3 DNA is TGTGCCAGCAGAACCACAGGGGGCGCGGTCGGGGAGCTGTTTTTT.

The CDR3, as DNA: TGTGCCACCAGTGAGGCAGGGGACGGCAATCAGCCCCAGCATTTT. Translated: CATSEAGDGNQPQHF. The chain carries TRBV24-1 and TRBJ1-5; TRBD1 is a possible D gene (6 bases). Trimming shortened V by 4 bases and J by 2 bases, and 11 bases separated the two germline ends. The CDR3 sequence is 15 residues long. Germline CDR1 KGHDR, CDR2 SFDVKD.

The CDR3 bases are TGTGCCAGCAGTGAATTTGGGGGCACCCCGAACAATGAGCAGTTCTTC. It codes for CASSEFGGTPNNEQFF. The chain is built from TRBV25-1 and TRBJ2-1; D is possibly TRBD1 (6 bases). This CDR3 has 16 residues. Germline V gene lookup returns CDR1 MGHDK and CDR2 SYGVNS. V lost 1 base to trimming and J lost 5 bases, with 15 bases between them.

The J gene is TRBJ2-2, the V gene TRBV11-2; 7 nucleotides agree with TRBD2. Trimming removed 2 bases from V and 4 bases from J; junction bases left unmatched: 1. The CDR3 totals 14 residues. Germline assignment: CDR1 SGHAT and CDR2 FQNNGV. CDR3 amino acids: CASSLSGATGELFF. In nucleotides, the CDR3 is TGTGCCAGCAGCTTAAGCGGGGCCACCGGGGAGCTGTTTTTT.

The chain recombines TRBV18 with TRBJ2-7; 8 bases are shared with TRBD2. The length of the CDR3 is 15 residues. Trimming took 2 bases from V and 6 from J; bases not matched to a gene: 9. Germline V gives CDR1 KGHSH, CDR2 LQKENI. CDR3 sequence: CASSPGLAGLGEQYF. CDR3 nucleotides: TGTGCCAGCTCACCAGGCCTAGCGGGTTTGGGCGAGCAGTACTTC.

This clone was seen once. The V gene is TRBV5-5, the J gene TRBJ2-7; possibly TRBD2 for D (6 bases). Per germline, CDR1 SGHKS and CDR2 YYEKEE (reference sequence). Deletions cut 1 base from V and 5 bases from J, with 10 bases between. The CDR3 loop spans 13 amino acids. The CDR3 region is CASSLLGRNEQYV. The CDR3 bases are TGTGCCAGCAGCTTGTTAGGGAGGAACGAGCAGTACGTC.

The table lists this clone with a count of one. This sequence joins TRBV6-5 and TRBJ1-5; TRBD1 matches at 8 bases. The CDR3 sequence is 15 residues long. Germline loops: CDR1 MNHEY, CDR2 SVGAGI. Germline trimming cut 6 bases from V and 7 bases from J; bases unmatched to any gene: 11. CDR3: CASSPGTGVQQPQHF. DNA for the CDR3: TGTGCCAGCAGCCCCGGGACAGGAGTACAGCAGCCCCAGCATTTT.

The V gene is TRBV5-1, the J gene TRBJ2-3; 7 positions match TRBD2. The CDR3 consists of 15 residues. From germline, CDR1 is SGHRS and CDR2 YFSETQ. V shed 1 base, J shed 4 bases, and the junction held 6 bases outside the gene matches. The CDR3 nucleotides read TGCGCCAGCAGCTTGCGGGGGGTCTCTTCAGATACGCAGTATTTT. As protein: CASSLRGVSSDTQYF.

The J gene is TRBJ1-3, the V gene TRBV9; 7 positions match TRBD1. Looked up from germline, CDR1 is SGDLS and CDR2 is YYNGEE. This CDR3 region has 17 residues. V was clipped by 4 bases and J by 0 bases; unmatched bases: 10. The CDR3 spells CASSIGGRRNSGNTIYF. The CDR3 nucleotides are TGTGCCAGCAGCATAGGGGGCAGACGAAACTCTGGAAACACCATATATTTT.

V usage is TRBV6-5 and J usage is TRBJ1-4; D is uncertain. This CDR3 region has 12 residues. V lost 0 bases to trimming and J lost 7 bases, with 3 bases between them. The germline V gene encodes CDR1 MNHEY and CDR2 SVGAGI. In nucleotides, the CDR3 is TGTGCCAGCAGTTACTCCGGTGAAAAACTGTTTTTT. Amino acids: CASSYSGEKLFF.

This chain connects TRBV15 to TRBJ1-3; D gene unclear. In germline, CDR1 is LNHNV, CDR2 YYDKDF (reference sequence). The CDR3 length is 16 residues. V was cut by 0 bases and J by 4 bases, with 13 bases left in between. CDR3 residues: CATSRDRGTKGNTIYF. The CDR3 nucleotides are TGTGCCACCAGCAGAGATCGGGGTACGAAGGGAAACACCATATATTTT.

The V gene is TRBV6-5, the J gene TRBJ1-2; weak D call: TRBD1 (5 bases). Trimming removed 5 bases from V and 5 bases from J, with 15 bases in between. Germline V gene lookup returns CDR1 MNHEY and CDR2 SVGAGI. This CDR3 contains 14 residues. The CDR3 coding sequence is TGTGCCAGCAGTCTTTCGACGGACAAGTATGGCTACACCTTC. Its protein product is CASSLSTDKYGYTF.

This chain uses TRBV19 with TRBJ1-5, with D hard to call. Trimming removed 7 bases from V and 2 bases from J, with 9 bases in between. CDR1 is LNHDA and CDR2 is SQIVND in the germline V gene (reference sequence). This CDR3 has 13 residues. CDR3 region: CASKSGRNQPQHF. In DNA form, the CDR3 reads TGTGCCAGTAAAAGCGGCCGCAATCAGCCCCAGCATTTT.

The J gene is TRBJ2-3, the V gene TRBV11-2, with TRBD2 matching over 12 bases. Trimming took 2 bases from V and 5 from J; bases not matched to a gene: 2. Germline V lookup: CDR1 SGHAT, CDR2 FQNNGV. This CDR3 region has 15 residues. The CDR3: CASSLLAGGQDTQYF. CDR3 coding DNA: TGTGCCAGCAGCTTACTAGCGGGGGGGCAAGATACGCAGTATTTT.

This rearrangement joins TRBV18 to TRBJ1-6; D not resolved. V lost 6 bases, J lost 8 bases, and 20 bases lay in between. In germline, CDR1 is KGHSH, CDR2 LQKENI. The CDR3 sequence is 16 residues long. CDR3 amino acids: CASSLKADPRYSPLHF. CDR3 nucleotide sequence: TGTGCCAGCTCGCTAAAAGCTGACCCTAGATATTCACCCCTCCACTTT.

The chain combines TRBV21-1 with TRBJ1-5. TRBV21-1 is termed a pseudogene. The CDR3 sequence is 14 residues long. The CDR3 is CASSNGFSGGPQHF. The CDR3 bases are TGTGCCAGCAGCAACGGGTTTTCCGGAGGGCCCCAGCATTTT.

This clone was seen just once. The chain recombines TRBV4-2 with TRBJ1-1; a possible D gene is TRBD1 (5 bases). Germline V gene sequence: CDR1 LGHNA, CDR2 YNFKEQ. V dropped 0 bases and J dropped 11 bases, with 13 bases sitting between them. The CDR3 has 13 amino acids. The CDR3 here is CASSQDGGFGAFF. CDR3 coding DNA: TGTGCCAGCAGCCAAGATGGGGGGTTTGGGGCTTTCTTT.